The sequence of this T cell receptor beta chain was determined in a study of glioma-infiltrating T cells after dendritic cell vaccination. V trimming: 2 bases; J trimming: 2 bases; junction bases outside the gene matches: 1. CDR3 length equals 14 residues. Germline assignment: CDR1 SGHRS and CDR2 YFSETQ. The time point is: after dendritic cell vaccination, including at tumor progression/relapse. Measured with immunoSEQ multiplex PCR; TCRdb has only the in-frame clones, and not every one. The profile shows 70,000 to 90,000 clones, 75% to 90% of them singletons. This chain links TRBV5-1 with TRBJ2-7; 10 nucleotides agree with TRBD1. This sample comprised blood, obtained after dendritic cell vaccination. The sequence derives from a human donor with glioblastoma. CDR3 loop: CASSFGTGAYEQYF. The CDR3 DNA follows: TGCGCCAGCAGCTTTGGGACAGGGGCCTACGAGCAGTACTTC.